Listed here are 14 T cell receptor beta chains from one sample, sequenced in a study of cytomegalovirus exposure and HLA in healthy donors. The PCR had 60 Vbeta and 13 Jbeta primers. TCRdb keeps only in-frame clones here, not all; method: immunoSEQ multiplex PCR. The sample lists 210,000 or so clones, 70% to 85% occurring once. Sample: PBMCs. All receptors derive from a woman in her thirties or forties in good health and CMV-seronegative.

The chain recombines TRBV11-2 with TRBJ1-1; 9 bases align to TRBD1. Germline V gene data show CDR1 as SGHAT and CDR2 as FQNNGV. This CDR3 spans 14 amino acids. Losses at the gene ends were 1 base for V and 7 bases for J; bases not matched to a gene: 4. The CDR3 spells CASSLVTGGVEAFF. In DNA form, the CDR3 reads TGTGCCAGCAGCTTAGTGACAGGGGGTGTTGAAGCTTTCTTT. The complete variable domain, with remaining parts taken from reference TRBV11-2 and TRBJ1-1, reads EAGVAQSPRYKIIEKRQSVAFWCNPISGHATLYWYQQILGQGPKLLIQFQNNGVVDDSQLPKDRFSAERLKGVDSTLKIQPAKLEDSAVYLCASSLVTGGVEAFFGQGTRLTVV.

The rearrangement links TRBV19 to TRBJ1-3; D is undetermined. The CDR3 has 16 amino acids. V lost 0 bases and J lost 0, with 9 bases in between. Germline CDR1 LNHDA, CDR2 SQIVND (reference sequence). CDR3 DNA sequence: TGTGCCAGTAGTATAGACCTACAGAACTCTGGAAACACCATATATTTT. It translates to CASSIDLQNSGNTIYF.

The J gene is TRBJ1-2, the V gene TRBV6-5; 7 bases are shared with TRBD1. Germline CDR1 and CDR2: MNHEY and SVGAGI. This CDR3 is built from 15 residues. V lost 2 bases, J lost 7 bases, and 10 bases stayed unmatched. In DNA form, the CDR3 reads TGTGCCAGCAGTTACAGGGGGCGCGGCCCCTCTGGCTACACCTTC. This translates into CASSYRGRGPSGYTF.

This clone showed up just a few times. The chain uses TRBV4-1 and TRBJ2-1, with D hard to call. The ends were cut back, 0 bases at V and 7 bases at J, with 7 bases in the middle. The germline V gene has CDR1 MGHRA and CDR2 YSYEKL. CDR3 length: 13 amino acids. The CDR3 here is CASSQDYINEQFF. The CDR3 DNA is TGCGCCAGCAGCCAAGATTATATAAATGAGCAGTTCTTC.

V gene TRBV6-1 combines with J gene TRBJ2-3, with 9 bases identical to TRBD1. The junction had 9 bases not matched to a gene; V was cut back by 1 base and J by 4 bases. CDR3 size: 17 residues. Per the germline V gene, CDR1 is MNHNS and CDR2 is SASEGT. CDR3 protein: CASSEVTGTGRPDTQYF. In DNA, the CDR3 is TGTGCCAGCAGTGAAGTTACCGGGACAGGGAGGCCAGATACGCAGTATTTT.

The rearrangement joins TRBV7-2 to TRBJ2-2; 9 bases are shared with TRBD1. The CDR3 length is 15 residues. V lost 6 bases, J lost 5 bases, and 7 bases stayed unmatched. Looked up from germline, CDR1 is SGHTA and CDR2 is FQGNSA. The CDR3 region has the DNA TGTGCCAGCAGACCAGGACAGGGGTGGACCGGGGAGCTGTTTTTT. This codes for CASRPGQGWTGELFF.

CDR3 nucleotide sequence: TGCGCCAGCAGTGAGCCGACGAGGGGGGATACGCAGTATTTT. Amino acids: CASSEPTRGDTQYF. The V and J genes are TRBV10-2 and TRBJ2-3; weak D call: TRBD1 (6 bases). V lost 2 bases, J lost 6 bases, and 12 bases lay in between. CDR1 is WSHSY and CDR2 is SAAADI in the germline V gene. This CDR3 region has 14 residues.

The chain recombines TRBV5-1 with TRBJ2-2; D is undetermined. The CDR3 has 15 residues. Trimming cost V 0 bases and J 1 base, with 7 bases left between them. From germline, CDR1 is SGHRS and CDR2 YFSETQ. The CDR3 loop reads CASSLDHGNTGELFF. For the CDR3, the DNA is TGCGCCAGCAGCTTGGATCACGGGAACACCGGGGAGCTGTTTTTT.

This chain's CDR3 is CASSLVAGGLGNTEAFF. As DNA, the CDR3 is TGTGCCAGCAGCTTGGTTGCGGGGGGCCTCGGGAACACTGAAGCTTTCTTT. The rearrangement joins TRBV11-2 to TRBJ1-1; perhaps TRBD1 as D (6 bases). CDR1 and CDR2 from the germline V gene are SGHAT and FQNNGV. Trimming removed 3 bases at V and 1 base at J, with 18 bases between. There are 17 residues in the CDR3.

The rearrangement links TRBV5-4 to TRBJ2-5, with 10 bases matching TRBD2. The germline V gene has CDR1 SGHNT and CDR2 YYREEE (reference sequence). V dropped 4 bases and J dropped 4; count of bases not matched to a gene: 4. The CDR3 is 14 amino acids. This chain's CDR3 is CASSPGLAAETQYF. CDR3 nucleotides: TGTGCCAGCAGCCCAGGACTAGCGGCAGAGACCCAGTACTTC.

The chain joins TRBV14 to TRBJ2-2; tentatively, D is TRBD2 (7 bases). CDR1 and CDR2 (germline): SGHDN, FVKESK. V was shortened by 1 base and J by 4 bases, with 10 bases between the two germline ends. The CDR3 is 15 amino acids. The CDR3 DNA reads TGTGCCAGCAGCCAAGTGAGGGGGGGCACCGGGGAGCTGTTTTTT. Translation gives CASSQVRGGTGELFF.

J is TRBJ1-2 and V is TRBV10-3; a weak D match, TRBD1 (6 bases). V shed 6 bases and J shed 6 bases, with 20 bases lying between them. The germline V gene encodes CDR1 ENHRY and CDR2 SYGVKD. The CDR3 sequence is 15 residues long. CDR3 protein: CAISDPWGRLDGYTF. As DNA, the CDR3 is TGTGCCATCAGCGACCCCTGGGGGCGGTTGGATGGCTACACCTTC.

CDR3 amino acids: CASSPGPAYSNQPQHF. In DNA, the CDR3 is TGTGCCAGCAGTCCAGGGCCAGCCTATAGCAATCAGCCCCAGCATTTT. The chain couples TRBV5-6 to TRBJ1-5; tentatively, D is TRBD1 (5 bases). This CDR3 region has 16 residues. Trimming left V 5 bases short and J 0 bases short, with 15 bases between. Per the germline V gene, CDR1 is SGHDT and CDR2 is YYEEEE.

V and J are TRBV5-5 and TRBJ2-2; 8 nucleotides align to TRBD1. V was clipped by 7 bases and J by 1 base; unmatched bases: 6. Germline-derived CDR1 and CDR2 are SGHKS and YYEKEE (reference sequence). CDR3 length equals 15 residues. The CDR3 DNA follows: TGTGCCAGCGACATCGGACAGGGGAACACCGGGGAGCTGTTTTTT. Its translation is CASDIGQGNTGELFF.